The present T cell receptor (beta chain) was sequenced within a study of shared clonotypes between healthy human individuals. Splitting of CD4+ cells produced CD45RA+ naive and CD45RA-negative memory subsets. Assay used: immunoSEQ multiplex PCR; TCRdb lists only in-frame clones, some missing. The sample lists more than 850,000 clones, around 78% occurring once. Looked up from germline, CDR1 is SGHRS and CDR2 is YFSETQ. The CDR3 loop spans 17 amino acids. V shed 4 bases and J 0 bases; nucleotides not matched to a gene: 10. J is TRBJ1-2 and V is TRBV5-1, with 9 nucleotides matching TRBD1. The TCR was taken from a young man in good health. Some clones in this sample may be carry-over from other donors' samples. Material: memory CD4+ T cells from PBMCs. Regarding subset: CD45RA-negative fraction. The CDR3 DNA reads as TGCGCCAGCAGCCCCCGGGACAGGGCGTCTGCTAACTATGGCTACACCTTC. It is translated as CASSPRDRASANYGYTF.